The 21 T cell receptor beta chains reported below all come from one sample, sequenced in a study of cytomegalovirus exposure and HLA in healthy donors. The study ran its PCR with 60 Vbeta and 13 Jbeta primers. The data were produced by immunoSEQ multiplex PCR, yet TCRdb's version contains in-frame clones alone and is incomplete. This table has 200,000 to 300,000 clones, 82% appearing once. Material for sequencing was PBMCs. These TCRs come from a woman between 40 and 55 years old in good health and CMV-seropositive.

The chain employs TRBV7-6 and TRBJ2-5; maybe TRBD2 (5 bases). The J call may be wrong; the DNA end is better matched by TRBJ2-7. Germline loops: CDR1 SGHVS, CDR2 FNYEAQ. This CDR3 comprises 13 residues. The CDR3 nucleotides read TGTGCCAGCAGCTTAACCTTAGGAGGCGAGCAGTACTTC. Translated, it gives CASSLTLGGEQYF.

This clone showed up just a few times. The chain links TRBV6-5 to TRBJ2-3; 8 bases align to TRBD2. The trim removed 2 bases at V and 8 bases at J, leaving 9 bases unmatched. Looked up from germline, CDR1 is MNHEY and CDR2 is SVGAGI. The CDR3 loop spans 15 amino acids. The CDR3 DNA reads TGTGCCAGCAGTTACAAGAGCGGGGGAGGTGGTACGCAGTATTTT. Translation: CASSYKSGGGGTQYF.

This chain links TRBV19 with TRBJ1-2, with 10 positions matching TRBD1. The ends lost 7 bases at V and 2 bases at J; junction bases unmatched: 7. Germline V gene sequence: CDR1 LNHDA, CDR2 SQIVND (reference sequence). The CDR3 has 15 amino acids. The CDR3 protein is CASNPGQGGNYGYTF. In DNA, the CDR3 is TGTGCCAGTAACCCTGGACAGGGGGGGAACTATGGCTACACCTTC.

V is TRBV30 and J is TRBJ2-7, with D possibly TRBD2 on 5 matching bases. Between the trimmed V and J ends, which lost 0 bases and 5 bases, there was a span of 11 bases. The germline gives CDR1 GTSNPN, CDR2 SVGIG (reference sequence). The CDR3 runs 13 residues. CDR3 sequence (DNA): TGTGCCTGGAGTGTACAACTAGACCACGAGCAGTACTTC. This encodes CAWSVQLDHEQYF.

This chain connects TRBV7-2 to TRBJ1-3, with unresolved D. Trimming shortened V by 2 bases and J by 7 bases, and 3 bases separated the two germline ends. CDR3 size: 11 residues. In germline, CDR1 is SGHTA, CDR2 FQGNSA. The CDR3 coding sequence is TGTGCCAGCAGCTTACATAACACCATATATTTT. It encodes CASSLHNTIYF. Variable domain in full (rest from reference TRBV7-2 and TRBJ1-3): GAGVSQSPSNKVTEKGKDVELRCDPISGHTALYWYRQSLGQGLEFLIYFQGNSAPDKSGLPSDRFSAERTGGSVSTLTIQRTQQEDSAVYLCASSLHNTIYFGEGSWLTVV.

This chain joins TRBV30 and TRBJ2-7; D uncertain. Germline V gene data show CDR1 as GTSNPN and CDR2 as SVGIG (reference sequence). The CDR3 runs 12 residues. V was trimmed by 2 bases and J by 3 bases, leaving 8 bases between them. Here the CDR3 DNA reads TGTGCCTGGAGTCTAGGAGTCTACGAGCAGTACTTC. Its protein product is CAWSLGVYEQYF.

The DNA of the CDR3 is TGCGCCAGCAGCCCCCCTTTGGGACACTACTATGGCTACACCTTC. Its protein product is CASSPPLGHYYGYTF. The chain recombines TRBV4-1 with TRBJ1-2; TRBD1 might be the D (6 bases). There are 15 residues in the CDR3. Deletions cut 4 bases from V and 3 bases from J, with 15 bases between. CDR1 MGHRA and CDR2 YSYEKL come from the germline V gene.

V gene TRBV30 combines with J gene TRBJ1-1; the D is unclear. Germline assignment: CDR1 GTSNPN and CDR2 SVGIG (reference sequence). Trimming removed 4 bases at V and 4 bases at J, with 16 bases between. The CDR3 is 14 amino acids. CDR3 nucleotide sequence: TGTGCCTGGAAGTCATGGGGAGGTCGCACTGAAGCTTTCTTT. This encodes CAWKSWGGRTEAFF.

For this clone: Other DNA sequences within the sample encode an identical CDR3. The CDR3 is CASSLVLAGGNEQFF. The CDR3, as DNA: TGTGCCAGCAGCTTAGTCCTAGCGGGGGGCAATGAGCAGTTCTTC. This chain joins TRBV7-2 and TRBJ2-1, with 11 bases lining up with TRBD2. Trimming cost V 1 base and J 6 bases; bases outside gene matches: 2. The CDR3 consists of 15 residues. Germline CDR1 and CDR2: SGHTA and FQGNSA.

The rearrangement uses TRBV19 and TRBJ2-2; 7 bases line up with TRBD2. V was pared by 2 bases and J by 3 bases, with 6 bases of the junction left unmatched. Germline values: CDR1 LNHDA, CDR2 SQIVND (reference sequence). The CDR3 totals 16 residues. CDR3 region: CASSIIQRGYTGELFF. The DNA for the CDR3 is TGTGCCAGTAGTATAATCCAGCGGGGATACACCGGGGAGCTGTTTTTT.

The V call is TRBV6-6, the J call TRBJ1-2; D is undetermined. CDR1 and CDR2 (germline): MNHNY, SVGAGI (reference sequence). V lost 7 bases and J lost 4, with 16 bases in between. CDR3 size: 14 residues. DNA of the CDR3: TGTGCCAGCACCTTTAGACGGGAGGGCTATGGCTACACCTTC. Translating gives CASTFRREGYGYTF.

The chain recombines TRBV6-1 with TRBJ2-7; 8 bases map to TRBD1. The CDR3 is 14 amino acids. Germline values: CDR1 MNHNS, CDR2 SASEGT. After removal of 2 bases from V and 6 bases from J, the junction contained 6 bases not matched to a gene. CDR3 protein: CASSESGQVGEQYF. CDR3 in DNA: TGTGCCAGCAGTGAATCGGGACAGGTCGGCGAGCAGTACTTC.

CDR3 amino acids: CASSPQGVQPQHF. The CDR3, as DNA: TGTGCCAGCTCACCACAAGGGGTTCAGCCCCAGCATTTT. The V gene is TRBV18, the J gene TRBJ1-5, with D perhaps TRBD1 (5 bases). V dropped 1 base and J dropped 6 bases, with 7 bases sitting between them. The CDR3 runs 13 residues. The germline gives CDR1 KGHSH, CDR2 LQKENI.

Regarding this clone: At one of its ends the junction is not consistent with the germline gene, which may arise from a read error. CDR3: CASSQQQSGANVLTF. For the CDR3, the DNA is TGTGCCAGCAGCCAACAGCAATCTGGTGCCAACGTCCTGACTTTC. The V call is TRBV6-5, the J call TRBJ2-6, with D uncertain. CDR3 length: 15 amino acids. The germline V gene encodes CDR1 MNHEY and CDR2 SVGAGI.

This chain uses TRBV5-8 with TRBJ2-3; D is ambiguous. This CDR3 has 13 amino acids. Trimming took off 4 bases at V and 1 base at J, with 7 bases between the two ends. Germline CDR1 SGHTS, CDR2 YDEGEE. CDR3 sequence: CASSTERTDTQYF. The CDR3 DNA reads as TGTGCCAGCAGCACGGAGCGCACAGATACGCAGTATTTT.

The chain links TRBV7-2 to TRBJ2-5, with TRBD1 as a possible D gene (6 bases). The CDR3 runs to 14 residues. Trimming took 2 bases from V and 0 from J, leaving 7 bases between them. Germline V gene sequence: CDR1 SGHTA, CDR2 FQGNSA. CDR3: CASSLQGYQETQYF. DNA for the CDR3: TGTGCCAGCAGCTTACAGGGGTACCAAGAGACCCAGTACTTC.

The rearrangement links TRBV30 to TRBJ1-1; 8 bases line up with TRBD1. The V gene's germline CDR1 is GTSNPN and CDR2 SVGIG (reference sequence). V lost 4 bases and J lost 4; bases outside the gene matches: 5. The CDR3 extends over 13 amino acids. CDR3 loop: CAWTAGGFTEAFF. DNA of the CDR3: TGTGCCTGGACGGCAGGGGGCTTCACTGAAGCTTTCTTT. The complete variable domain, with remaining parts taken from reference TRBV30 and TRBJ1-1, reads SQTIHQWPATLVQPVGSPLSLECTVEGTSNPNLYWYRQAAGRGLQLLFYSVGIGQISSEVPQNLSASRPQDRQFILSSKKLLLSDSGFYLCAWTAGGFTEAFFGQGTRLTVV.

The chain couples TRBV29-1 to TRBJ2-5, with D maybe TRBD1 (6 bases). Judging by the DNA end, TRBJ2-7 fits better; the J call may be wrong. Germline CDR1 and CDR2: SQVTM and ANQGSEA. This CDR3 has 14 amino acids. In DNA, the CDR3 is TGCAGCGGTAAGCCGGGACAAAGTACCTACGAGCAGTACTTC. Translation gives CSGKPGQSTYEQYF.

This clone has only one observation. V and J are TRBV30 and TRBJ2-7; TRBD1 might be the D (6 bases). Germline V gene sequence: CDR1 GTSNPN, CDR2 SVGIG (reference sequence). This CDR3 region has 12 residues. V lost 2 bases and J 9 bases, leaving 14 bases between the germline ends. The CDR3 here is CAWSHLQGGQYF. DNA of the CDR3: TGTGCCTGGAGTCATTTACAGGGTGGGCAGTACTTC.

This chain joins TRBV5-6 and TRBJ2-5, with 10 bases that match TRBD1. V gave up 3 bases and J gave up 4 bases; unmatched junction bases: 15. CDR1 SGHDT and CDR2 YYEEEE come from the germline V gene. This CDR3 contains 18 residues. In nucleotides, the CDR3 is TGTGCCAGCAGCTCCCCCGGGACAGGGGTTTTAGTCGGAGAGACCCAGTACTTC. This codes for CASSSPGTGVLVGETQYF.

The genes are TRBV5-1 and TRBJ1-5; a weak D match, TRBD1 (6 bases). Between the trimmed V and J ends, which lost 5 bases and 6 bases, there was a span of 15 bases. Germline CDR1 reads SGHRS; CDR2 reads YFSETQ. The CDR3 contains 14 residues. CDR3 amino acids: CASSTGIIGQPQHF. In nucleotides, the CDR3 is TGCGCCAGCAGTACAGGGATCATCGGTCAGCCCCAGCATTTT.